These T cell receptor beta chains were read from a single sample in a study of blood T cell repertoires in COVID-19. Method: immunoSEQ multiplex PCR; TCRdb's copy keeps in-frame clones and lacks some. Of 55,000 to 75,000 clones listed, around 70% were seen once; the top ten hold approximately 4.8%. Material for sequencing was peripheral blood. These receptors were taken from a woman in her seventies with COVID-19, enrolled during active disease. Both conserved end residues are part of each CDR3. The D gene is left open where the match is weak. Only some rows state a clone size, as once, few, many or a class for expanded clones.

j_gene	abundance	d_gene	v_gene	CDR3nt	CDR3aa
TRBJ2-3	.	TRBD2	TRBV5-4	TGTGCCAGCAGCTGGGGCCCTAGCGGGGGCGGAGATACGCAGTATTTT	CASSWGPSGGGDTQYF
TRBJ1-1	.	.	TRBV5-1	TGCGCCAGCAGCTTCCTACGGTATACTGAAGCTTTCTTT	CASSFLRYTEAFF
TRBJ2-1	medium-sized	.	TRBV7-3	TGTGCCAGCAGCTCCTCGGGGGAAACGGGAGCTATCTACAATGAGCAGTTCTTC	CASSSSGETGAIYNEQFF
TRBJ2-3	.	.	TRBV19	TGTGCCAGTAGTAAAAGGGAGGTGCGCGCAGATACGCAGTATTTT	CASSKREVRADTQYF
TRBJ2-1	.	TRBD1	TRBV10-2	TGCGCCAGCCTGGACAGGGGCCCCAACAATGAGCAGTTCTTC	CASLDRGPNNEQFF
TRBJ2-5	.	TRBD1	TRBV14	TGTGCCAGCAGCCGATGGGACAGGGGTGGAGAGACCCAGTACTTC	CASSRWDRGGETQYF
TRBJ2-1	.	.	TRBV7-2	TGTGCCAGCAGCCGGCGGTCGGGAGGGGGCTATGAGCAGTTCTTC	CASSRRSGGGYEQFF
TRBJ2-5	.	TRBD1	TRBV29-1	TGCAGCGTTATACAGGGGGCGCAGGAGACCCAGTACTTC	CSVIQGAQETQYF
TRBJ2-7	.	.	TRBV11-2	TGTGCCAGCAGTGGGGGCGGTCCGACGAGTCGTGGTTACTACGAGCAGTACTTC	CASSGGGPTSRGYYEQYF
TRBJ2-6	few	.	TRBV12-3/TRBV12-4	TGTGCCAGCAGTTTTGCGGGGGCCAACGTCCTGACTTTC	CASSFAGANVLTF
TRBJ2-3	.	TRBD2	TRBV27	TGTGCCAGCAGGCGAGGATGGACTAGCGGGAGAACTTTCGATACGCAGTATTTT	CASRRGWTSGRTFDTQYF
TRBJ2-2	.	TRBD2	TRBV5-4	TGTGCCAGCAGCCTAGCGGGGGGGCTCTTAGGGGAGCTGTTTTTT	CASSLAGGLLGELFF
TRBJ2-1	.	.	TRBV27	TGTGCCAGCAGTACGCTCCGGGAGAGAACGGATGAGCAGTTCTTC	CASSTLRERTDEQFF
TRBJ2-1	few	TRBD2	TRBV6-4	TGTGCCAGCAGTGAGGGGACTAACTCCTACAATGAGCAGTTCTTC	CASSEGTNSYNEQFF
TRBJ2-1	.	.	TRBV27	TGTGCCAGCAGACAGGGCTATGAGCAGTTCTTC	CASRQGYEQFF
TRBJ1-1	.	.	TRBV19	TGTGCCAGTGGACTGGGCCCTGAAGCTTTCTTT	CASGLGPEAFF
TRBJ1-3	.	.	TRBV13	TGTGCCAGCAGCTTAGTAGGCCCAGCCGGAGGCACCATATATTTT	CASSLVGPAGGTIYF
TRBJ2-7	.	.	TRBV10-3	TGTGCCATCAAACAGGGAGATAACTACGAGCAGTACTTC	CAIKQGDNYEQYF
TRBJ1-5	.	TRBD1	TRBV6-2/TRBV6-3	TGTGCCAGCAGTTACGGGAGCAGGGGGCTATTTGGTAATCAGCCCCAGCATTTT	CASSYGSRGLFGNQPQHF
TRBJ2-3	.	TRBD2	TRBV29-1	TGCAGCGTTGAAAATAGCGGGAGACTGGATACGCAGTATTTT	CSVENSGRLDTQYF
TRBJ1-1	few	TRBD1	TRBV5-1	TGCGCCAGCAGCTTGGCCGGACAGGGCTGGACTGAAGCTTTCTTT	CASSLAGQGWTEAFF
TRBJ2-3	.	.	TRBV7-8	TGTGCCAGCAGCTCTCTGGCGGGGAGCACAGATACGCAGTATTTT	CASSSLAGSTDTQYF
TRBJ2-5	few	.	TRBV6-5	TGTGCCAGCAGTTACGGGTATAGTGGGCGAGAGACCCAGTACTTC	CASSYGYSGRETQYF
TRBJ1-5	.	.	TRBV28	TGTGCCAGCAGGGAGACGCTTAGCAATCAGCCCCAGCATTTT	CASRETLSNQPQHF
TRBJ1-1	few	.	TRBV7-6	TGTGCCAGCAGCTTAGAGCCGAACACTGAAGCTTTCTTT	CASSLEPNTEAFF
TRBJ2-2	.	TRBD1	TRBV9	TGTGCCAGCAGCGTAGATAGGACAGGGTACACCGGGGAGCTGTTTTTT	CASSVDRTGYTGELFF
TRBJ2-2	.	.	TRBV7-3	TGTGCCAGCAGCCGCCTATCCGGGGAGCTGTTTTTT	CASSRLSGELFF
TRBJ2-5	once	TRBD1	TRBV4-1	TGCGCCAGCAGCCAAGTTCATGACGGGACAGGGGGAGAGACCCAGTACTTC	CASSQVHDGTGGETQYF
TRBJ1-2	.	TRBD1	TRBV3-1/TRBV3-2	TGTGCCAGCAGCCGGGGGACAGGGCCGTCCTATGGCTACACCTTC	CASSRGTGPSYGYTF